The 21 T cell receptor beta chains given below trace back to one sample, sequenced in a study of blood T cell repertoires in COVID-19. The method was immunoSEQ multiplex PCR; TCRdb's version includes in-frame clones alone and lacks a portion of them. The table records about 220,000 clones, 85% to 90% of them present only once. Sequenced material: PBMCs or T cells enriched from blood (not recorded which). These receptor sequences come from a woman aged 50 to 60 with acute COVID-19.

The rearrangement joins TRBV7-9 to TRBJ2-3, with a weak D call TRBD2 (6 bases). The CDR3 totals 16 residues. CDR1 is SEHNR and CDR2 is FQNEAQ in the germline V gene (reference sequence). Trimming shortened V by 5 bases and J by 1 base, and 16 bases separated the two germline ends. The DNA for the CDR3 is TGTGCCAGCAGCCCAGAGCGGGTTTGGGGCACAGATACGCAGTATTTT. It is translated as CASSPERVWGTDTQYF.

This chain links TRBV30 with TRBJ1-2, with TRBD1 identical over 7 bases. After removal of 2 bases from V and 8 bases from J, the junction contained 5 bases not matched to a gene. The V gene's germline CDR1 is GTSNPN and CDR2 SVGIG (reference sequence). CDR3 length: 12 residues. The CDR3, as DNA: TGTGCCTGGAGTTCCACAGGGGACGGCTACACCTTC. It translates to CAWSSTGDGYTF.

The chain employs TRBV28 and TRBJ2-2; TRBD1 aligns across 8 bases. The ends lost 5 bases at V and 3 bases at J; junction bases unmatched: 8. This CDR3 comprises 16 residues. The V gene's germline CDR1 is MDHEN and CDR2 SYDVKM. DNA of the CDR3: TGTGCCAGCAGTATTCGGACAGGGTTTTACACCGGGGAGCTGTTTTTT. Translated, it gives CASSIRTGFYTGELFF.

This clone was counted a single time. The chain is built from TRBV28 and TRBJ1-2; possibly TRBD1 for D (5 bases). The V gene lost 2 bases and the J gene lost 4 bases, with 14 bases spanning the gap. The CDR3 is 15 residues long. Germline CDR1 MDHEN, CDR2 SYDVKM. The CDR3 loop reads CASSLLYGGGYGYTF. Here the CDR3 DNA reads TGTGCCAGCAGTTTACTCTACGGGGGAGGCTATGGCTACACCTTC.

The J gene is TRBJ2-7, the V gene TRBV27; perhaps TRBD2 as D (6 bases). Germline V CDR1 and CDR2: MNHEY, SMNVEV (reference sequence). Trimming pared 4 bases from V and 7 bases from J, leaving 17 bases between. This CDR3 spans 14 amino acids. CDR3 region: CASSSRDSLGEQYF. The DNA of the CDR3 is TGTGCCAGCAGTTCCCGGGACTCGCTGGGGGAGCAGTACTTC.

This chain connects TRBV10-3 to TRBJ1-2, with 8 bases identical to TRBD1. The CDR3 length is 15 residues. Germline V gene sequence: CDR1 ENHRY, CDR2 SYGVKD. The V gene end was trimmed by 6 bases and the J gene end by 6 bases; junction bases not matched to a gene: 12. The DNA of the CDR3 is TGTGCCATCAGGGGTCTGGACAGGGATACTGATGGCTACACCTTC. Residues: CAIRGLDRDTDGYTF.

Concerning this clone itself: This CDR3 is also generated by other DNA sequences in the sample. The chain has TRBV19 and TRBJ1-5; 8 bases match TRBD1. There are 14 residues in the CDR3. J gave up 6 bases and V 5 bases, and 6 bases lay outside the gene matches. Germline V gene lookup returns CDR1 LNHDA and CDR2 SQIVND (reference sequence). The CDR3, as DNA: TGTGCCAGTAGTCAGGACAGGGAGGGTCAGCCCCAGCATTTT. Protein sequence: CASSQDREGQPQHF.

V is TRBV7-2 and J is TRBJ2-7, with TRBD1 matching 9 bases. V was clipped by 3 bases and J by 2 bases; unmatched bases: 2. The CDR3 length is 14 residues. The germline V gene has CDR1 SGHTA and CDR2 FQGNSA. CDR3 amino acids: CASSFRQGAYEQYF. The CDR3 nucleotides read TGTGCCAGCAGCTTTAGACAGGGGGCCTACGAGCAGTACTTC. Filled out from reference TRBV7-2 and TRBJ2-7, the complete variable domain reads GAGVSQSPSNKVTEKGKDVELRCDPISGHTALYWYRQSLGQGLEFLIYFQGNSAPDKSGLPSDRFSAERTGGSVSTLTIQRTQQEDSAVYLCASSFRQGAYEQYFGPGTRLTVT.

The DNA for the CDR3 is TGTGCCAGCAGCCCGCCCCCGAAAAGCGGGGGGTACTACAATGAGCAGTTCTTC. Protein product: CASSPPPKSGGYYNEQFF. The V gene is TRBV9, the J gene TRBJ2-1; 9 nucleotides align to TRBD2. V shed 4 bases and J 3 bases; nucleotides not matched to a gene: 14. The CDR3 loop spans 18 amino acids. Germline CDR1 and CDR2: SGDLS and YYNGEE.

This clone was counted a single time. The gene calls are TRBV2 and TRBJ1-2; TRBD1 is a possible D gene (5 bases). The CDR3 totals 14 residues. CDR1 and CDR2 (germline): SNHLY, FYNNEI. Trimming removed 9 bases from V and 3 bases from J, with 17 bases in between. CDR3 DNA sequence: TGTGCCAGAGGACGGGCAGGGATGGACTATGGCTACACCTTC. This translates into CARGRAGMDYGYTF.

V is TRBV29-1 and J is TRBJ2-3; possibly TRBD2 for D (6 bases). The germline V and J ends were trimmed by 4 bases and 0 bases, with 14 bases remaining between them. CDR1 SQVTM and CDR2 ANQGSEA come from the germline V gene. The CDR3 covers 15 residues. The CDR3 here is CSVGGGVASTDTQYF. The CDR3, as DNA: TGCAGCGTTGGAGGAGGGGTAGCTAGCACAGATACGCAGTATTTT.

The table lists this clone with a few counts. This chain links TRBV27 with TRBJ1-1, with D possibly TRBD1 on 6 matching bases. There are 15 residues in the CDR3. Germline V gene data show CDR1 as MNHEY and CDR2 as SMNVEV (reference sequence). V was clipped by 2 bases and J by 0 bases, with 10 bases between them. For the CDR3, the DNA is TGTGCCAGCAGTTTAACCAGGGGCATGAACACTGAAGCTTTCTTT. Translated, it gives CASSLTRGMNTEAFF.

This clone was counted only a few times. The chain recombines TRBV11-2 with TRBJ2-1, with D possibly matching TRBD2 (6 bases). Germline CDR1 SGHAT, CDR2 FQNNGV. The V and J ends lost 4 bases and 7 bases respectively, with 20 bases between them. The CDR3 contains 16 residues. In DNA form, the CDR3 reads TGTGCCAGCAGCTACTCGACTAGTGGGGGTGGTAATGAGCAGTTCTTC. It translates to CASSYSTSGGGNEQFF.

The gene calls are TRBV7-2 and TRBJ2-3; unclear D gene. The germline V gene has CDR1 SGHTA and CDR2 FQGNSA. With 1 base removed from V and 1 base from J, the gap between germline ends came to 9 bases. The CDR3 totals 15 residues. The CDR3 bases are TGTGCCAGCAGCTTAGGGCTAGTTGGCACAGATACGCAGTATTTT. Translated: CASSLGLVGTDTQYF.

The chain joins TRBV7-2 to TRBJ1-2; a weak D match, TRBD1 (5 bases). CDR1 is SGHTA and CDR2 is FQGNSA in the germline V gene. The V and J ends lost 6 bases and 7 bases respectively, with 15 bases between them. This CDR3 contains 13 residues. CDR3 region: CASSPDRDSGYTF. In DNA, the CDR3 is TGTGCCAGCAGTCCCGATCGGGACTCTGGCTACACCTTC.

As DNA, the CDR3 is TGTGCCAGCAGTTTAAGCAACTCCTACGAGCAGTACTTC. As protein: CASSLSNSYEQYF. The chain uses TRBV12-3 or TRBV12-4 and TRBJ2-7; D is unclear. The ends were cut back, 2 bases at V and 0 bases at J, with 5 bases in the middle. This CDR3 has 13 amino acids.

The chain couples TRBV7-9 to TRBJ1-2, with no clear D. Germline V gene lookup returns CDR1 SEHNR and CDR2 FQNEAQ (reference sequence). The CDR3 runs to 13 residues. V was shortened by 1 base and J by 9 bases, with 12 bases between the two germline ends. The CDR3 region has the DNA TGTGCCAGCAGCTTAGTTGATGGCCTGAGCTACACCTTC. This sequence encodes CASSLVDGLSYTF.

In the case of this clone: At one end the junction does not follow the germline gene, possibly because of a read error. The chain employs TRBV9 and TRBJ1-2, with D perhaps matching TRBD1 (5 bases). This CDR3 is built from 14 residues. In germline, CDR1 is SGDLS, CDR2 YYNGEE. The CDR3: CASSSQQGNDGYTF. For the CDR3, the DNA is TGTGCCAGCAGCTCGCAGCAGGGTAACGATGGCTACACCTTC.

The gene calls are TRBV5-1 and TRBJ2-4; 11 bases map to TRBD1. The CDR3 runs 17 residues. The V gene's germline CDR1 is SGHRS and CDR2 YFSETQ. Trimming at V came to 1 base and at J to 3 bases, leaving 6 bases not matched to a gene. The CDR3 spells CASSLLGTGGGKNIQYF. The CDR3 region has the DNA TGCGCCAGCAGCTTGTTGGGGACAGGGGGTGGCAAAAACATTCAGTACTTC.

The CDR3, as DNA: TGCGCCAGCAGCTTGGCCGGGGGAAATAATTCACCCCTCCACTTT. Amino acid sequence: CASSLAGGNNSPLHF. The V call is TRBV5-1, the J call TRBJ1-6; TRBD1 might be the D (5 bases). The CDR3 runs to 15 residues. The V and J ends lost 0 bases and 5 bases respectively, with 9 bases between them. Looked up from germline, CDR1 is SGHRS and CDR2 is YFSETQ.

With regard to this clone: In the same sample, other DNA sequences code for this CDR3. In DNA, the CDR3 is TGTGCCAGCAGTGACAGCTTGAACACTGAAGCTTTCTTT. Its protein product is CASSDSLNTEAFF. The chain combines TRBV28 with TRBJ1-1, with D possibly TRBD1 on 5 matching bases. V was trimmed by 5 bases and J by 0 bases, leaving 7 bases between them. Germline values: CDR1 MDHEN, CDR2 SYDVKM. The CDR3 extends over 13 amino acids.